The 14 T cell receptor beta chains presented below share a single source sample, sequenced in a study of shared T cell receptors in the human thymus. Data came from immunoSEQ multiplex PCR; TCRdb stores just in-frame clones and leaves some out. In the table there are 720,000 or so clones, around 85% of which are singletons. The same specimen was also included in a second study, on human thymus T cells.

Sequencing was performed on thymocytes. The source is a girl less than two years old with a congenital heart defect.

This sequence joins TRBV7-6 and TRBJ2-7; 9 bases are shared with TRBD2. Per the germline V gene, CDR1 is SGHVS and CDR2 is FNYEAQ. The length of the CDR3 is 17 residues. Germline trimming cut 1 base from V and 3 bases from J; bases unmatched to any gene: 10. CDR3: CASSLVEETSGVYEQYF. The CDR3 DNA sequence: TGTGCCAGCAGCTTAGTAGAGGAGACTAGCGGCGTCTACGAGCAGTACTTC.

This clone was picked up one time. This sequence joins TRBV6-5 and TRBJ2-3; TRBD2 aligns across 7 bases. Germline V gene data show CDR1 as MNHEY and CDR2 as SVGAGI. Germline trimming cut 6 bases from V and 4 bases from J; bases unmatched to any gene: 7. The CDR3 runs to 14 residues. In nucleotides, the CDR3 is TGTGCCAGCAGGACATCCCGGGAGGCAGATACGCAGTATTTT. Residues: CASRTSREADTQYF.

The chain is built from TRBV5-1 and TRBJ2-7; maybe TRBD1 (5 bases). CDR3 length: 13 residues. CDR1 is SGHRS and CDR2 is YFSETQ in the germline V gene. Trimming removed 4 bases from V and 6 bases from J, with 14 bases in between. CDR3 amino acids: CASSALRGGEQYF. CDR3 nucleotide sequence: TGCGCCAGCAGCGCCCTAAGGGGCGGCGAGCAGTACTTC. The whole variable domain, filled in from reference TRBV5-1 and TRBJ2-7, reads KAGVTQTPRYLIKTRGQQVTLSCSPISGHRSVSWYQQTPGQGLQFLFEYFSETQRNKGNFPGRFSGRQFSNSRSEMNVSTLELGDSALYLCASSALRGGEQYFGPGTRLTVT.

The J gene is TRBJ2-7, the V gene TRBV12-5; TRBD2 is a possible D gene (5 bases). Germline-derived CDR1 and CDR2 are LGHNT and FRNRAP. CDR3 length equals 15 residues. V was clipped by 5 bases and J by 5 bases, with 19 bases between them. The CDR3, as DNA: TGTGCTAGTGGTCTCGCCCTCCCTAGCAACCACGAGCAGTACTTC. Protein sequence: CASGLALPSNHEQYF.

The rearrangement uses TRBV9 and TRBJ2-7, with D perhaps TRBD1 (5 bases). Germline V gives CDR1 SGDLS, CDR2 YYNGEE. The germline V and J ends were trimmed by 0 bases and 3 bases, with 19 bases remaining between them. The CDR3 is made up of 17 amino acids. The CDR3 spells CASSVARVAGQHYEQYF. The DNA for the CDR3 is TGTGCCAGCAGCGTAGCTCGGGTAGCAGGGCAGCACTACGAGCAGTACTTC.

V and J are TRBV30 and TRBJ2-7; 8 bases are a match to TRBD1. CDR3 size: 19 residues. The ends lost 5 bases at V and 3 bases at J; junction bases unmatched: 24. The germline CDR1 and CDR2 sequences are GTSNPN and SVGIG (reference sequence). The CDR3 reads CAWVKPLRRDRTTLYEQYF. CDR3 nucleotide sequence: TGTGCCTGGGTGAAGCCCCTCCGCCGGGACAGGACTACACTCTACGAGCAGTACTTC.

This rearrangement joins TRBV4-2 to TRBJ1-5; D is perhaps TRBD1 (5 bases). The CDR3 totals 14 residues. Per germline, CDR1 LGHNA and CDR2 YNFKEQ. V was trimmed by 3 bases and J by 1 base, leaving 7 bases between them. The CDR3, as DNA: TGTGCCAGCAGCCACAGGGCAAGCAATCAGCCCCAGCATTTT. Its translation: CASSHRASNQPQHF.

This clone has a single count. The rearrangement links TRBV28 to TRBJ1-6; D is unclear. The CDR3 totals 17 residues. Trimming left V 7 bases short and J 0 bases short, with 16 bases between. Germline V gene data show CDR1 as MDHEN and CDR2 as SYDVKM. CDR3 sequence (DNA): TGTGCCAGCACCCCCTTCCCCAACAGCTCCTATAATTCACCCCTCCACTTT. Its protein is CASTPFPNSSYNSPLHF.

The chain carries TRBV28 and TRBJ1-1; 9 nucleotides match TRBD1. After removal of 3 bases from V and 1 base from J, the junction contained 6 bases not matched to a gene. Per germline, CDR1 MDHEN and CDR2 SYDVKM. The CDR3 totals 16 residues. In nucleotides, the CDR3 is TGTGCCAGCAGTTTGGGACAGGGTACGGCGAACACTGAAGCTTTCTTT. As protein: CASSLGQGTANTEAFF.

The chain recombines TRBV29-1 with TRBJ2-7; 8 bases match TRBD2. Per germline, CDR1 SQVTM and CDR2 ANQGSEA. This CDR3 has 16 amino acids. Losses at the gene ends were 4 bases for V and 3 bases for J; bases not matched to a gene: 14. CDR3 in amino acids: CSVVVWVAGSNYEQYF. CDR3 coding DNA: TGCAGCGTTGTTGTCTGGGTAGCGGGGTCTAACTACGAGCAGTACTTC.

This clone was seen just once. The chain links TRBV6-4 to TRBJ2-1; 9 bases align to TRBD2. The CDR3 contains 16 residues. Germline CDR1 reads MRHNA; CDR2 reads SNTAGT. V lost 2 bases to trimming and J lost 8 bases; unmatched junction nucleotides: 10. The CDR3 protein is CASSDSLLAGRYEQFF. Here the CDR3 DNA reads TGTGCCAGCAGTGACAGTCTCCTAGCGGGGAGGTATGAGCAGTTCTTC.

The chain is built from TRBV23-1 and TRBJ1-6; 10 bases are a match to TRBD1. TRBV23-1 has ORF status, its function being uncertain. The CDR3 is 17 residues long. V was pared by 4 bases and J by 6 bases, with 9 bases of the junction left unmatched. The DNA of the CDR3 is TGCGCCAGCAGTCCTCAGACAGGGGGCCCTCTTAATTCACCCCTCCACTTT. Translating gives CASSPQTGGPLNSPLHF.

The chain links TRBV28 to TRBJ2-7; no definite D call. V was pared by 6 bases and J by 0 bases, with 12 bases between. The CDR3 has 14 amino acids. Germline CDR1 is MDHEN and CDR2 is SYDVKM. Written as DNA, the CDR3 is TGTGCCAGCAGATGCTGGTTCAGCTCCTACGAGCAGTACTTC. It translates to CASRCWFSSYEQYF. Supplemented by reference TRBV28 and TRBJ2-7, the full variable domain reads DVKVTQSSRYLVKRTGEKVFLECVQDMDHENMFWYRQDPGLGLRLIYFSYDVKMKEKGDIPEGYSVSREKKERFSLILESASTNQTSMYLCASRCWFSSYEQYFGPGTRLTVT.

This clone appeared a few times. CDR3 amino acids: CASSQDRAGQLEKLFF. In DNA form, the CDR3 reads TGCGCCAGCAGCCAAGATAGGGCGGGACAGTTAGAAAAACTGTTTTTT. V usage is TRBV4-1 and J usage is TRBJ1-4, with 7 bases aligning to TRBD1. CDR1 MGHRA and CDR2 YSYEKL come from the germline V gene. The CDR3 is made up of 16 amino acids. The V and J ends lost 0 bases and 8 bases, in that order; junction bases with no gene match: 9.